The clone carrying this T cell receptor beta chain was counted between two and nine times. The CDR3 contains 16 residues. Germline assignment: CDR1 DFQATT and CDR2 SNEGSKA (reference sequence). The V gene end was trimmed by 3 bases and the J gene end by 4 bases; junction bases not matched to a gene: 5. TCRdb passed the 5' RACE reads through MiXCR, listing each CDR3 protein once. The table shows about 790,000 distinct CDR3 sequences, with around a sixth occurring only once. The data are from a study of identical twins. Among all donors, each was a healthy Caucasian. This sample was shared with a second study, whose subject was T cells expressing NK-cell markers. That investigation notes: Seven HCMV-seropositive donors and one seronegative donor made up the eight sequenced donors. T cells sorted in several experiments were restricted to alpha-beta TCR T cells by an anti-gamma-delta TCR antibody. In about six donors, dominant NKG2C+ clonotypes were roughly 1.0-7.5% of CD8+ T cells.

The TCR comes from a woman aged 18-29 years in good health. The sequenced material came from PBMCs. The chain couples TRBV20-1 to TRBJ2-2, with TRBD2 matching 13 bases. In nucleotides, the CDR3 is TGCAGTGCTAGGGGGGGACTAGCGGGAAGCACCGGGGAGCTGTTTTTT. Amino acid sequence: CSARGGLAGSTGELFF.